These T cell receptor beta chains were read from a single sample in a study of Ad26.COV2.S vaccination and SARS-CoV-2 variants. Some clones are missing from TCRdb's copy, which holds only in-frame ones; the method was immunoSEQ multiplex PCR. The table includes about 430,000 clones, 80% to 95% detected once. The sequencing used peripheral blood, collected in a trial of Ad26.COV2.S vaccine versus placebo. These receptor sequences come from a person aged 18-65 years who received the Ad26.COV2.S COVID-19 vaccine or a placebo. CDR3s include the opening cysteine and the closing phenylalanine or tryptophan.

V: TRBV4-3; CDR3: CASSQDGAIKTTEAFF
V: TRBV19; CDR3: CASSISSSSVYEQYF
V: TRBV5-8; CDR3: CASSPYFGDGQETQYF
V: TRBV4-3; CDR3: CASSQDRGPGYGYTF
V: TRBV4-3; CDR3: CASSQAVGLSYNEQFF
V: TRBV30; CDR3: CAWSGGGDTQYF
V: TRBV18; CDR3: CASSPNPSRGYEQYF
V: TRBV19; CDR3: CASSIYSNNEQFF
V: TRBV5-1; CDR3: CASSTTGQENEKLFF
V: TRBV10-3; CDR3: CAISESNAGKRYTF
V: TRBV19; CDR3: CASSIRERGDTQYF
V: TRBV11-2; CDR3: CASRDPTSGNSEQFF
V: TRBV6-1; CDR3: CASSEGNWGYEQYF
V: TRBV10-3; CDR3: CAISVGLAKTDTQYF
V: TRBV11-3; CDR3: CASSLRPGTGLDTQYF
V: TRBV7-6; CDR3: CASSLTVQGGYTF
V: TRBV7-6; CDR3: CASSRMVGYNEQFF
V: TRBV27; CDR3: CASSLRGAGAGNTIYF
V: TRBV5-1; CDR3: CASSLPLRDPRTGKLNEQFF
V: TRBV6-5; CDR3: CASTPSGMGSYEQYF
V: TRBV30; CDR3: CAWNRGSGTEAFF
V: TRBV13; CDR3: CASTDPVNTDTQYF
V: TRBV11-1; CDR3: CASSLVGRGGGELFF
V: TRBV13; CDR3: CASSLRPGGLSGNTIYF
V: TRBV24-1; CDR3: CATSDATNQPQHF
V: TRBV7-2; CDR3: CASSPSGHKNIQYF
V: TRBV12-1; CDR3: CASSFAIGLAASYNEQFF
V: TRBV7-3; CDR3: CASSPSGPYNEQFF
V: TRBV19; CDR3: CASSIVQSNSPLHF
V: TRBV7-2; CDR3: CASTPTGDYGYTF
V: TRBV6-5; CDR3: CASTNLAGENYEQYF
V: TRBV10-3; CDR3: CAISVSGGYTF
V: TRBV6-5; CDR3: CASSNSGSGAYEQYF
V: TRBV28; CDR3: CASSLRYNSPLHF
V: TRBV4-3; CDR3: CASSPSGWGLYYGYTF
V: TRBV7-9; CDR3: CASSPTSGGAVYFYEQYF
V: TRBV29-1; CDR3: CSVATATRDTQYF
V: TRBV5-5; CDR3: CASRTNLAYRSDTQYF
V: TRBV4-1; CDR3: CASSQEGGDWYYSTDTQYF
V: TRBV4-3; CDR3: CASSQGLARYNEQFF
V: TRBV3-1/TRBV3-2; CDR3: CASSQGGGSDQETQYF
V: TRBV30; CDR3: CAWRTIGDTIYF
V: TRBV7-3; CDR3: CASSREPGLASDTQYF
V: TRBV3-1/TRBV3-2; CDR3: CASSQVVGGYTF
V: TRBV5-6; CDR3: CASSLGGFDTQYF
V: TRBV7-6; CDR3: CASILFTIFQGCGGRDYGYTF
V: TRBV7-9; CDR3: CASTYLAVLGTLSSDTQYF
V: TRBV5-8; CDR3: CASSWDRGTEKLFF
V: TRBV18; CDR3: CASSPPGYSNGYTF
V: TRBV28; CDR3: CASSLRNRGNQPQHF
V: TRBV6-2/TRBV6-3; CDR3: CASSYVVVRPIVETQYF
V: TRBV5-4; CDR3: CASSLDGISSYNEQFF
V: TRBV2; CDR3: CASRERTGGLETQYF
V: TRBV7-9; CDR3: CASSLGQGGSTALYEQYF